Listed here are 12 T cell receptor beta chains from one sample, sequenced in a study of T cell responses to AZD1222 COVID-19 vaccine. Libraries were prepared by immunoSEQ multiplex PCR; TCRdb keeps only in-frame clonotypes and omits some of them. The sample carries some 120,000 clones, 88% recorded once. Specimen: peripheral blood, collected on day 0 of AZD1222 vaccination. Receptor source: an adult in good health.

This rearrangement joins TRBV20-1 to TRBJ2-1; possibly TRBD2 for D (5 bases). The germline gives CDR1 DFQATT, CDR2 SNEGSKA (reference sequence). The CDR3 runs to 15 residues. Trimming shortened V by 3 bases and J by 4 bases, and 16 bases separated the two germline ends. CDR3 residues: CSASFFAGPYNEQFF. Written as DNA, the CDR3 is TGCAGTGCTAGTTTCTTCGCGGGCCCATACAATGAGCAGTTCTTC.

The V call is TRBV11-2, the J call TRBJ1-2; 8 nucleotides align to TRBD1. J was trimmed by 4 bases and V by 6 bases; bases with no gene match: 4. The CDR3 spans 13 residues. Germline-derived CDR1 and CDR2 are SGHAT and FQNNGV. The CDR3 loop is CASRGQGGYGYTF. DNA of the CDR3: TGTGCCAGCAGAGGACAGGGTGGCTATGGCTACACCTTC.

The CDR3 DNA sequence: TGTGCCAGCAGCTTAGTAGCCTACGAGCAGTACTTC. Translation gives CASSLVAYEQYF. The chain recombines TRBV7-9 with TRBJ2-7; D is unclear. The CDR3 runs 12 residues. CDR1 and CDR2 (germline): SEHNR, FQNEAQ (reference sequence). The ends were cut back, 1 base at V and 2 bases at J, with 3 bases in the middle.

This chain's CDR3 is CAISKGDRSYEQYF. CDR3 nucleotides: TGTGCCATCAGTAAAGGGGACAGGAGCTACGAGCAGTACTTC. This sequence joins TRBV10-3 and TRBJ2-7; 8 nucleotides align to TRBD1. V shed 5 bases, J shed 3 bases, and the junction held 6 bases outside the gene matches. The CDR3 sequence is 14 residues long. Germline V CDR1 and CDR2: ENHRY, SYGVKD.

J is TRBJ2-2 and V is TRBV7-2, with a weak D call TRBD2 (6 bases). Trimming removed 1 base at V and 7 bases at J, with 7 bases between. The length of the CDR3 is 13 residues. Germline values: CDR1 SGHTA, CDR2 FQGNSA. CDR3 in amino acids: CASSLVGGGELFF. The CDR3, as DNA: TGTGCCAGCAGCTTAGTGGGGGGCGGGGAGCTGTTTTTT.

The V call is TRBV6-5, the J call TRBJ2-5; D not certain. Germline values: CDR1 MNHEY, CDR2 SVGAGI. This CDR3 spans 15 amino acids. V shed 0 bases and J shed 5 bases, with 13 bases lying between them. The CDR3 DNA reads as TGTGCCAGCAGTTACTCGAAGATTCAACGGGAGACCCAGTACTTC. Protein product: CASSYSKIQRETQYF.

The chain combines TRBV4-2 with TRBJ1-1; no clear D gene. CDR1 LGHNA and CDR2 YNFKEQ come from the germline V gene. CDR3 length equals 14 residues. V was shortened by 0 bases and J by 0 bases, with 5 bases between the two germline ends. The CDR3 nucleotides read TGTGCCAGCAGCCAAGATGGGGTGAACACTGAAGCTTTCTTT. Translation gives CASSQDGVNTEAFF.

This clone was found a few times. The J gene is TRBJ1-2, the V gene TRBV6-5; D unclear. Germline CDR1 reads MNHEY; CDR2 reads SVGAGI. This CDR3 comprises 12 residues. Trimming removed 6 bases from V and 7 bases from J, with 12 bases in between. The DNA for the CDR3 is TGTGCCAGCAGCTCGGTCGGAGGTGGCTACACCTTC. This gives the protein CASSSVGGGYTF.

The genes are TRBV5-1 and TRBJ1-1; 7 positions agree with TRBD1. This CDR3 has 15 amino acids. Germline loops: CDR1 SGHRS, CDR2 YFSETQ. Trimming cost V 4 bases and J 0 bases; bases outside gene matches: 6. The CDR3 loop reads CASSVTGTMNTEAFF. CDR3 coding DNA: TGCGCCAGCAGCGTGACAGGGACCATGAACACTGAAGCTTTCTTT.

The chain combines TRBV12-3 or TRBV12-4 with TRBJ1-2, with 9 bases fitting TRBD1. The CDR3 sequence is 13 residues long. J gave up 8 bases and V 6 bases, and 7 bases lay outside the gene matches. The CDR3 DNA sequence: TGTGCCAGCAGCCCTACAGGGGGCCGGGGCTACACCTTC. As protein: CASSPTGGRGYTF.

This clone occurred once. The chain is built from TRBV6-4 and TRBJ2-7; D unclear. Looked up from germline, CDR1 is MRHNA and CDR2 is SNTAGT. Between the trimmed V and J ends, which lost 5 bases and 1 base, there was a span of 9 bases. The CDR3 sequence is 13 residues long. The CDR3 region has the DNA TGTGCCAGCAGTCTCTCTGGTTCCTACGAGCAGTACTTC. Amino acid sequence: CASSLSGSYEQYF.

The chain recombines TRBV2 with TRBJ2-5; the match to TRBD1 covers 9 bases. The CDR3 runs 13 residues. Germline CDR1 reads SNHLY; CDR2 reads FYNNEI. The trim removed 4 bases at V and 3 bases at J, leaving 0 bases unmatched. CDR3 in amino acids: CASSGTGEETQYF. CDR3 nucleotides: TGTGCCAGCAGTGGGACAGGGGAAGAGACCCAGTACTTC.